This T cell receptor beta chain derives from a study of T cells in Graves' hyperthyroidism and ophthalmopathy. RNA transcripts gave rise to amplified TCR beta CDR3 regions. Carried out on the TCR CDR3, a first-round RT-PCR used the HTBI primer set. TCRdb used MiXCR to reprocess the multiplex PCR reads, holding one entry per CDR3 protein. The top ten hold 3.8% of the sample, which has hundreds of thousands of distinct CDR3 sequences, roughly 17% seen once. Germline CDR1 is SNHLY and CDR2 is FYNNEI. V was clipped by 6 bases and J by 9 bases; unmatched bases: 15. The CDR3 spans 18 residues. This clonotype has at least ten counts.

This receptor was taken from a woman aged 30 to 39 with Graves' hyperthyroidism. V gene TRBV2 combines with J gene TRBJ2-1; 15 bases align to TRBD2. What was sequenced was blood. The CDR3 DNA reads as TGTGCCAGCAGGATGAGACGAGGGACTAGCGGGAGGAATAGTGAGCAGTTCTTC. Protein sequence: CASRMRRGTSGRNSEQFF.